Included here is one T cell receptor beta chain sequence, with context. Its antigen is undetermined. The data derive from a study of T cell responses to AZD1222 COVID-19 vaccine. Study outcomes and limitations: Spike-specific TCR breadth rose after two AZD1222 doses, and depth rose as well. Reports say nearly half of spike-specific TCRs go after unmutated variant regions. Across spike, vaccine-associated CD4 TCRs were found, dominant at 160-218 and 743-854.

Both about-4-week and about-12-week second-dose recipients were combined. TCRdb keeps only in-frame clones here, not all; method: immunoSEQ multiplex PCR. The table lists some 150,000 clones, approximately 92% of them singletons. Sequencing used peripheral blood, obtained 28 days after the second AZD1222 dose. This TCR was recovered from an adult who received the AZD1222 COVID-19 vaccine.

The CDR3 sequence is CASSLFERRTGELFF. The CDR3 DNA sequence: TGTGCCAGCAGTTTATTCGAGCGGCGGACCGGGGAGCTGTTTTTT. The J gene is TRBJ2-2, the V gene TRBV28; TRBD2 is a possible D gene (5 bases). V was cut by 1 base and J by 5 bases, with 11 bases left in between. The CDR3 length is 15 residues. Germline CDR1 and CDR2: MDHEN and SYDVKM.